One sample yielded the 29 T cell receptor beta chains listed below, sequenced in a study of early T cells in non-severe SARS-CoV-2 infection. Via MiXCR, TCRdb re-called the 5' RACE reads, giving one row per CDR3 protein. The data show about 47,000 distinct CDR3 sequences, approximately 9% seen once. This sample comprised whole blood, obtained at baseline. The receptors were sampled from an adult who was a healthcare worker with PCR-confirmed SARS-CoV-2 infection or an uninfected control (not recorded which).

V usage is TRBV12-3 or TRBV12-4 and J usage is TRBJ1-1; 8 bases are a match to TRBD1. This CDR3 has 13 amino acids. With 6 bases clipped from V and 1 base from J, the junction kept 1 base outside the gene matches. The CDR3 protein is CASRGTGNTEAFF. DNA for the CDR3: TGTGCCAGCAGAGGGACAGGGAACACTGAAGCTTTCTTT.

This clonotype was counted ten times or more. The chain couples TRBV7-8 to TRBJ2-2; D remains ambiguous. The germline CDR1 and CDR2 sequences are SGHVS and FQNEAQ. The ends were cut back, 2 bases at V and 7 bases at J, with 5 bases in the middle. This CDR3 comprises 12 residues. In nucleotides, the CDR3 is TGTGCCAGCAGCTTAACCCGCGGGGAGCTGTTTTTT. This translates into CASSLTRGELFF.

The rearrangement uses TRBV27 and TRBJ2-7; no clear D gene. This CDR3 has 14 residues. Trimming left V 5 bases short and J 0 bases short, with 11 bases between. Germline lookup yields CDR1 MNHEY and CDR2 SMNVEV (reference sequence). The CDR3, as DNA: TGTGCCAGCAGTGCCCGACCCTTCTCCTACGAGCAGTACTTC. Residues: CASSARPFSYEQYF.

This clonotype occurred many times. The J gene is TRBJ1-2, the V gene TRBV12-3 or TRBV12-4; D gene unclear. Trimming removed 3 bases from V and 8 bases from J, with 10 bases in between. CDR3 length: 12 amino acids. The CDR3 sequence: CASSFFGSGYTF. Here the CDR3 DNA reads TGTGCCAGCAGTTTCTTCGGAAGCGGCTACACCTTC.

Comments on this clonotype: A read error is possible here, since a much larger clone lies one base away. The chain combines TRBV11-3 with TRBJ1-1; tentative D call: TRBD1 (5 bases). Looked up from germline, CDR1 is SGHNT and CDR2 is YENEEA. The CDR3 consists of 13 residues. CDR3 coding DNA: TGTGCCAGCAGCGTAGACAGGAACACTGAAGCTTTCTTT. It specifies CASSVDRNTEAFF.

The chain carries TRBV4-3 and TRBJ1-2; D unresolved. V was cut by 0 bases and J by 2 bases, with 7 bases left in between. Germline V gene lookup returns CDR1 LGHNA and CDR2 YSLEER. The CDR3 extends over 14 amino acids. This chain's CDR3 is CASSQDPANYGYTF. The CDR3 DNA follows: TGCGCCAGCAGCCAAGATCCAGCCAACTATGGCTACACCTTC.

This clonotype was found many times. CDR3 coding DNA: TGCGCCAGCAGCGAAGTAAAATCGACGGCGACGTATAGCACAGATACGCAGTATTTT. This translates into CASSEVKSTATYSTDTQYF. The chain joins TRBV5-1 to TRBJ2-3; no clear D gene. Trimming removed 4 bases from V and 0 bases from J, with 24 bases in between. This CDR3 is 19 amino acids long. Germline V gives CDR1 SGHRS, CDR2 YFSETQ.

This clonotype appeared many times. CDR3: CASSEAASSYNEQFF. As DNA, the CDR3 is TGTGCCAGCAGTGAGGCTGCAAGCTCCTACAATGAGCAGTTCTTC. This chain connects TRBV2 to TRBJ2-1; D is unclear. Germline assignment: CDR1 SNHLY and CDR2 FYNNEI. The germline V and J ends were trimmed by 3 bases and 0 bases, with 9 bases remaining between them. The CDR3 runs 15 residues.

This clonotype was picked up a small number of times. This chain connects TRBV5-4 to TRBJ2-7; D remains unclear. The CDR3 has 13 residues. V was pared by 3 bases and J by 4 bases, with 11 bases between. The germline CDR1 and CDR2 sequences are SGHNT and YYREEE (reference sequence). The CDR3 sequence is CASSSLSGYEQYF. In DNA form, the CDR3 reads TGTGCCAGCAGCTCACTGTCTGGGTACGAGCAGTACTTC.

This clonotype was observed at least ten times. The chain is built from TRBV6-6 and TRBJ1-2; 10 nucleotides match TRBD1. V trimming: 6 bases; J trimming: 2 bases; junction bases outside the gene matches: 6. There are 15 residues in the CDR3. Germline loops: CDR1 MNHNY, CDR2 SVGAGI (reference sequence). The CDR3 DNA sequence: TGTGCCAGCAGGGACGGGACAGGGGCCAACTATGGCTACACCTTC. It yields the protein CASRDGTGANYGYTF.

This clonotype appeared many times. The chain's CDR3 is CASGWDSHYEQYF. CDR3 in DNA: TGTGCCAGCGGGTGGGACAGCCACTACGAGCAGTACTTC. The chain has TRBV7-9 and TRBJ2-7; 7 nucleotides agree with TRBD1. This CDR3 has 13 amino acids. Per germline, CDR1 SEHNR and CDR2 FQNEAQ (reference sequence). V shed 8 bases and J 3 bases; nucleotides not matched to a gene: 7. Full variable domain (rest looked up from reference TRBV7-9 and TRBJ2-7): DTGVSQNPRHKITKRGQNVTFRCDPISEHNRLYWYRQTLGQGPEFLTYFQNEAQLEKSRLLSDRFSAERPKGSFSTLEIQRTEQGDSAMYLCASGWDSHYEQYFGPGTRLTVT.

The chain combines TRBV3-1 with TRBJ2-1, with D perhaps TRBD1 (6 bases). The CDR3 spans 14 residues. The ends were cut back, 4 bases at V and 8 bases at J, with 15 bases in the middle. CDR1 is LGHDT and CDR2 is YNNKEL in the germline V gene (reference sequence). In nucleotides, the CDR3 is TGTGCCAGCAGCCTTACAGGGCACCCCCATGAGCAGTTCTTC. Protein: CASSLTGHPHEQFF.

This clonotype was counted ten times or more. This chain joins TRBV12-3 or TRBV12-4 and TRBJ2-7; D perhaps matches TRBD2 (6 bases). With 5 bases removed from V and 2 bases from J, the gap between germline ends came to 16 bases. This CDR3 spans 15 amino acids. CDR3 region: CASSVPGSRAYEQYF. The CDR3 region has the DNA TGTGCCAGCAGTGTCCCCGGGAGTAGGGCCTACGAGCAGTACTTC.

The rearrangement uses TRBV18 and TRBJ1-3, with D unclear. Trimming cost V 0 bases and J 0 bases, with 9 bases left between them. CDR1 is KGHSH, CDR2 LQKENI, per germline. The CDR3 extends over 16 amino acids. CDR3 region: CASSPPRSSSGNTIYF. In nucleotides, the CDR3 is TGTGCCAGCTCACCACCGCGCAGCTCCTCTGGAAACACCATATATTTT.

In its sample, this clonotype was seen a few times. The J gene is TRBJ2-7, the V gene TRBV24-1; the D is unclear. Deletions cut 3 bases from V and 4 bases from J, with 6 bases between. Germline lookup yields CDR1 KGHDR and CDR2 SFDVKD. This CDR3 spans 12 amino acids. The CDR3 loop reads CATSDGKYEQYF. DNA of the CDR3: TGTGCCACCAGTGATGGTAAATACGAGCAGTACTTC.

The V call is TRBV10-3, the J call TRBJ2-6, with 8 bases aligning to TRBD1. The CDR3 consists of 18 residues. Per germline, CDR1 ENHRY and CDR2 SYGVKD. The trim removed 5 bases at V and 2 bases at J, leaving 11 bases unmatched. The CDR3 DNA follows: TGTGCCATCAGTAGACAAGGACAGGGAAGTCCTGGGGCCAACGTCCTGACTTTC. Residues: CAISRQGQGSPGANVLTF.

This clonotype came up many times. V gene TRBV6-5 combines with J gene TRBJ2-3; the match to TRBD2 covers 7 bases. The CDR3 loop spans 15 amino acids. V lost 0 bases, J lost 6 bases, and 6 bases stayed unmatched. Germline lookup yields CDR1 MNHEY and CDR2 SVGAGI. The CDR3 spells CASSYSPAGGDTQYF. CDR3 nucleotides: TGTGCCAGCAGTTACTCCCCCGCCGGGGGGGATACGCAGTATTTT.

The CDR3 is CASSGTSGSNSYNEQFF. The DNA for the CDR3 is TGTGCCAGTAGTGGGACTAGCGGGTCGAACTCCTACAATGAGCAGTTCTTC. The chain couples TRBV19 to TRBJ2-1; 12 bases match TRBD2. Trimming took 5 bases from V and 0 from J; bases not matched to a gene: 5. The CDR3 sequence is 17 residues long. Germline V gene lookup returns CDR1 LNHDA and CDR2 SQIVND (reference sequence).

This clonotype was detected only a few times. V usage is TRBV18 and J usage is TRBJ1-1, with D possibly TRBD1 on 6 matching bases. This CDR3 contains 16 residues. Looked up from germline, CDR1 is KGHSH and CDR2 is LQKENI. V lost 0 bases, J lost 2 bases, and 13 bases lay in between. The CDR3 reads CASSPPGARGNTEAFF. CDR3 sequence (DNA): TGTGCCAGCTCACCACCGGGGGCGCGGGGAAACACTGAAGCTTTCTTT.

This clonotype has only a few counts. This sequence joins TRBV29-1 and TRBJ1-4, with 10 bases aligning to TRBD1. CDR3 length: 13 residues. With 6 bases clipped from V and 6 bases from J, the junction kept 4 bases outside the gene matches. Per germline, CDR1 SQVTM and CDR2 ANQGSEA. The DNA for the CDR3 is TGCAGCGTACGACAGGGGGCTTATGAAAAACTGTTTTTT. Protein product: CSVRQGAYEKLFF. The complete variable domain, with remaining parts taken from reference TRBV29-1 and TRBJ1-4, reads SAVISQKPSRDICQRGTSLTIQCQVDSQVTMMFWYRQQPGQSLTLIATANQGSEATYESGFVIDKFPISRPNLTFSTLTVSNMSPEDSSIYLCSVRQGAYEKLFFGSGTQLSVL.

This clonotype was seen only a few times. The V and J genes are TRBV28 and TRBJ2-4; D ambiguous. Trimming left V 6 bases short and J 6 bases short, with 6 bases between. The germline V gene has CDR1 MDHEN and CDR2 SYDVKM. The CDR3 is 11 residues long. CDR3 amino acids: CASRGLNIQYF. DNA of the CDR3: TGTGCCAGCAGGGGGTTAAACATTCAGTACTTC.

The rearrangement links TRBV7-9 to TRBJ1-1; 12 nucleotides align to TRBD1. This CDR3 is 16 amino acids long. V shed 6 bases and J 4 bases; nucleotides not matched to a gene: 9. The germline V gene encodes CDR1 SEHNR and CDR2 FQNEAQ (reference sequence). Here the CDR3 DNA reads TGTGCCAGCAGTCCTCAAGGGACAGGGGGCATCACTGAAGCTTTCTTT. Its translation is CASSPQGTGGITEAFF.

Only a few counts were recorded for this clonotype. The chain joins TRBV24-1 to TRBJ2-7; 16 nucleotides align to TRBD2. The CDR3 spans 17 residues. J was trimmed by 6 bases and V by 2 bases; bases with no gene match: 6. Looked up from germline, CDR1 is KGHDR and CDR2 is SFDVKD. CDR3 region: CATSDSGLAGGPGEQYF. The DNA of the CDR3 is TGTGCCACCAGTGATTCGGGACTAGCGGGAGGGCCAGGCGAGCAGTACTTC.

The CDR3 DNA sequence: TGCAGTGCTAGAGATTTGGGACAGGGGTTTGCCGGGGAGCTGTTTTTT. This gives the protein CSARDLGQGFAGELFF. The chain has TRBV20-1 and TRBJ2-2; TRBD1 matches 10 bases. Germline assignment: CDR1 DFQATT and CDR2 SNEGSKA (reference sequence). This CDR3 spans 16 amino acids. After removal of 0 bases from V and 6 bases from J, the junction contained 7 bases not matched to a gene.

In its sample, this clonotype was seen many times. The rearrangement links TRBV25-1 to TRBJ2-7; possibly TRBD1 for D (6 bases). The germline V and J ends were trimmed by 5 bases and 0 bases, with 14 bases remaining between them. Looked up from germline, CDR1 is MGHDK and CDR2 is SYGVNS. The CDR3 runs 15 residues. CDR3 coding DNA: TGTGCCAGCAGTAGGTTAGGGGGTAGCTCCTACGAGCAGTACTTC. Protein sequence: CASSRLGGSSYEQYF.

This clonotype has more than one count but fewer than ten. The genes are TRBV29-1 and TRBJ2-7; perhaps TRBD1 as D (5 bases). The CDR3 has 12 residues. The V gene's germline CDR1 is SQVTM and CDR2 ANQGSEA. Trimming took off 2 bases at V and 5 bases at J, with 10 bases between the two ends. CDR3 coding DNA: TGCAGCGTTGAACCTAGGGGTGACGAGCAGTACTTC. It specifies CSVEPRGDEQYF.

This clonotype has at least ten counts. This sequence joins TRBV29-1 and TRBJ1-4; a weak D match, TRBD1 (6 bases). Germline V gene lookup returns CDR1 SQVTM and CDR2 ANQGSEA. This CDR3 is 14 amino acids long. Trimming pared 1 base from V and 7 bases from J, leaving 13 bases between. CDR3 nucleotide sequence: TGCAGCGTTGAAGTCGGCAGGGGAGGTGAAAAACTGTTTTTT. Translating it yields CSVEVGRGGEKLFF.

This sequence joins TRBV7-3 and TRBJ2-7; the D gene is possibly TRBD1 (6 bases). The CDR3 length is 15 residues. The germline V gene has CDR1 SGHTA and CDR2 FQGTGA. Trimming took off 5 bases at V and 2 bases at J, with 16 bases between the two ends. The CDR3 DNA follows: TGTGCCAGCAGCCCGGGACACATCGGACCCTACGAGCAGTACTTC. Residues: CASSPGHIGPYEQYF. Based on the CDR3 plus reference TRBV7-3 and TRBJ2-7, the full variable domain is GAGVSQTPSNKVTEKGKYVELRCDPISGHTALYWYRQSLGQGPEFLIYFQGTGAADDSGLPNDRFFAVRPEGSVSTLKIQRTERGDSAVYLCASSPGHIGPYEQYFGPGTRLTVT.

This clonotype was detected once. A much larger clone differs from this one at a single base, so this may be a read error. This likely comes from a read error, as the CDR3 has no conserved phenylalanine or tryptophan at its end. The genes are TRBV7-9 and TRBJ2-3; no clear D. CDR1 is SEHNR, CDR2 FQNEAQ, per germline (reference sequence). Between the trimmed V and J ends, which lost 5 bases and 1 base, there was a span of 4 bases. This CDR3 region has 12 residues. The chain's CDR3 is CASSRGTDTQYL. The CDR3 coding sequence is TGTGCCAGCAGCCGGGGCACAGATACGCAGTATCTT.